Presented here are 32 T cell receptor beta chains from one specimen sequenced in a study of T cell repertoires in cytomegalovirus infection. TCRdb itself ran the reads through MiXCR, one entry per CDR3 protein. The table records approximately 500,000 distinct CDR3 sequences, about 15% of them present only once. The sample consisted of CD8+ T cells from PBMCs. These receptors originate from a human donor in good health (CMV status not recorded). Some clones in this sample may be carry-over from other donors' samples.

The V gene is TRBV4-1, the J gene TRBJ2-1, with TRBD2 identical over 9 bases. Germline V lookup: CDR1 MGHRA, CDR2 YSYEKL. This CDR3 comprises 17 residues. V lost 8 bases to trimming and J lost 3 bases; unmatched junction nucleotides: 14. The CDR3 sequence is CASQVGSGRGIYNEQFF. The CDR3 DNA follows: TGCGCCAGCCAAGTGGGTAGCGGGAGAGGCATCTACAATGAGCAGTTCTTC.

This chain connects TRBV27 to TRBJ1-5; D remains unclear. This CDR3 spans 15 amino acids. V was pared by 5 bases and J by 2 bases, with 13 bases between. CDR1 and CDR2 (germline): MNHEY, SMNVEV (reference sequence). Here the CDR3 reads CASSLLPIGNQPQHF. DNA for the CDR3: TGTGCCAGCAGTCTCCTCCCCATAGGCAATCAGCCCCAGCATTTT.

In its sample, this clonotype was seen many times. J is TRBJ2-5 and V is TRBV6-5; D gene unclear. The V gene's germline CDR1 is MNHEY and CDR2 SVGAGI. This CDR3 is built from 12 residues. V lost 4 bases to trimming and J lost 3 bases, with 6 bases between them. The CDR3 region has the DNA TGTGCCAGCAGTTCGGCTGAAGAGACCCAGTACTTC. It specifies CASSSAEETQYF.

The V and J genes are TRBV2 and TRBJ2-3; 14 bases align to TRBD2. J gave up 5 bases and V 7 bases, and 17 bases lay outside the gene matches. Germline V gene sequence: CDR1 SNHLY, CDR2 FYNNEI. The CDR3 contains 19 residues. The CDR3 bases are TGTGCCAGCATCGGACTAGCGGGGGGCCTATCACGACCCGAAGATACGCAGTATTTT. Amino acid sequence: CASIGLAGGLSRPEDTQYF.

The chain links TRBV28 to TRBJ1-5, with D hard to call. In germline, CDR1 is MDHEN, CDR2 SYDVKM. Trimming stripped 6 bases from V and 0 bases from J, with 15 bases between. There are 16 residues in the CDR3. CDR3 in DNA: TGTGCCAGCAGCACCCACAGAGAGGATAGCAATCAGCCCCAGCATTTT. Amino acids: CASSTHREDSNQPQHF. Filled out from reference TRBV28 and TRBJ1-5, the complete variable domain reads DVKVTQSSRYLVKRTGEKVFLECVQDMDHENMFWYRQDPGLGLRLIYFSYDVKMKEKGDIPEGYSVSREKKERFSLILESASTNQTSMYLCASSTHREDSNQPQHFGDGTRLSIL.

This clonotype was detected many times. This chain links TRBV7-2 with TRBJ2-5, with 7 bases that match TRBD2. J gave up 1 base and V 5 bases, and 19 bases lay outside the gene matches. Germline loops: CDR1 SGHTA, CDR2 FQGNSA. This CDR3 contains 19 residues. CDR3 protein: CASSTTLTRAGDFQETQYF. The CDR3 DNA reads as TGTGCCAGCAGCACTACTCTGACCCGGGCGGGAGACTTCCAAGAGACCCAGTACTTC.

In its sample, this clonotype was seen many times. This chain links TRBV7-2 with TRBJ2-3; no definite D call. With 1 base removed from V and 14 bases from J, the gap between germline ends came to 13 bases. CDR1 SGHTA and CDR2 FQGNSA come from the germline V gene. The CDR3 has 12 amino acids. Here the CDR3 reads CASSLGVRPLYF. The CDR3 nucleotides are TGTGCCAGCAGCTTAGGGGTCAGGCCGCTGTATTTT.

This clonotype was seen more than once but under ten times. The rearrangement links TRBV7-6 to TRBJ2-1; 10 nucleotides match TRBD2. There are 16 residues in the CDR3. In germline, CDR1 is SGHVS, CDR2 FNYEAQ. V gave up 2 bases and J gave up 2 bases; unmatched junction bases: 3. The CDR3 here is CASSLPLAGAYNEQFF. CDR3 nucleotides: TGTGCCAGCAGCTTACCCCTAGCGGGAGCCTACAATGAGCAGTTCTTC.

This clonotype occurred many times. The J gene is TRBJ1-1, the V gene TRBV6-1; D is perhaps TRBD1 (6 bases). Germline values: CDR1 MNHNS, CDR2 SASEGT. This CDR3 contains 15 residues. V dropped 3 bases and J dropped 1 base, with 12 bases sitting between them. This chain's CDR3 is CASSEGPGANTEAFF. Here the CDR3 DNA reads TGTGCCAGCAGTGAGGGACCAGGGGCGAACACTGAAGCTTTCTTT.

The rearrangement joins TRBV6-5 to TRBJ2-7, with D tentatively TRBD1 (6 bases). Trimming shortened V by 5 bases and J by 2 bases, and 16 bases separated the two germline ends. In germline, CDR1 is MNHEY, CDR2 SVGAGI. This CDR3 is built from 15 residues. The CDR3: CASSTYDRFPYEQYF. CDR3 DNA sequence: TGTGCCAGCAGTACCTACGACAGGTTCCCCTACGAGCAGTACTTC.

The chain couples TRBV20-1 to TRBJ2-1, with TRBD2 identical over 12 bases. The CDR3 is 16 residues long. The germline gives CDR1 DFQATT, CDR2 SNEGSKA (reference sequence). V lost 1 base and J lost 7; bases outside the gene matches: 8. CDR3 amino acids: CSARAWTSGNGNEQFF. In nucleotides, the CDR3 is TGCAGTGCTAGAGCTTGGACTAGCGGGAATGGAAATGAGCAGTTCTTC.

The sample holds many counts of this clonotype. The gene calls are TRBV4-2 and TRBJ2-7, with D hard to call. The germline V gene has CDR1 LGHNA and CDR2 YNFKEQ. Trimming removed 0 bases from V and 4 bases from J, with 13 bases in between. The CDR3 totals 15 residues. CDR3: CASSQDGLLSYEQYF. The CDR3 DNA is TGTGCCAGCAGCCAAGACGGCTTATTGTCGTACGAGCAGTACTTC.

This clonotype was counted at least ten times. J is TRBJ1-1 and V is TRBV6-1; unclear D gene. Per germline, CDR1 MNHNS and CDR2 SASEGT. The CDR3 is 14 residues long. V lost 1 base and J 0 bases, leaving 6 bases between the germline ends. CDR3 nucleotides: TGTGCCAGCAGTGAAGACAGCTTGAACACTGAAGCTTTCTTT. Translated: CASSEDSLNTEAFF.

This clonotype has a count of ten or more. The chain joins TRBV12-3 or TRBV12-4 to TRBJ1-2; D gene ambiguous. The CDR3 contains 10 residues. The germline V and J ends were trimmed by 7 bases and 7 bases, with 7 bases remaining between them. Written as DNA, the CDR3 is TGTGCCAGCAAGGGAGGTGGCTACACCTTC. This translates into CASKGGGYTF.

The chain has TRBV3-1 and TRBJ2-7; TRBD1 is a possible D gene (6 bases). Trimming took off 0 bases at V and 6 bases at J, with 18 bases between the two ends. This CDR3 is built from 16 residues. Per the germline V gene, CDR1 is LGHDT and CDR2 is YNNKEL (reference sequence). CDR3 in DNA: TGTGCCAGCAGCCAAGAGGGGACAAACACTAGATCCGAGCAGTACTTC. This codes for CASSQEGTNTRSEQYF.

This clonotype was counted many times. J is TRBJ2-1 and V is TRBV12-3 or TRBV12-4; no reliable D call. The CDR3 is made up of 13 amino acids. The V end was cut by 1 base, the J end by 8 bases, with 9 bases between. CDR3 residues: CASSLGLDYEQFF. The CDR3 bases are TGTGCCAGCAGTTTAGGGCTAGACTATGAGCAGTTCTTC.

A few counts support this clonotype. The CDR3, as DNA: TGTGCCAGCGCCAGCGGGGGCCCCCGGGGAAATGAGCAGTTCTTC. Translated, it gives CASASGGPRGNEQFF. V gene TRBV6-7 combines with J gene TRBJ2-1; TRBD2 matches at 8 bases. TRBV6-7 is annotated as an ORF whose role is uncertain. The CDR3 totals 15 residues. The trim removed 8 bases at V and 7 bases at J, leaving 13 bases unmatched.

This clonotype was recorded only once. The gene calls are TRBV9 and TRBJ2-5, with a tentative D call TRBD1 (6 bases). Trimming stripped 3 bases from V and 1 base from J, with 10 bases between. Germline values: CDR1 SGDLS, CDR2 YYNGEE. The CDR3 has 14 amino acids. The CDR3 here is CASSATDSQETQYF. DNA of the CDR3: TGTGCCAGCAGCGCTACGGACAGCCAAGAGACCCAGTACTTC.

This clonotype was recorded many times. The CDR3: CASSQEMMTSGYNEQFF. For the CDR3, the DNA is TGCGCCAGCAGCCAAGAAATGATGACTAGCGGTTACAATGAGCAGTTCTTC. The genes are TRBV4-1 and TRBJ2-1, with 9 bases that match TRBD2. The CDR3 contains 17 residues. Germline V gene lookup returns CDR1 MGHRA and CDR2 YSYEKL. V shed 0 bases, J shed 4 bases, and the junction held 7 bases outside the gene matches.

This clonotype was seen a few times. The chain carries TRBV6-6 and TRBJ2-7, with D maybe TRBD1 (5 bases). The V and J ends lost 2 bases and 0 bases respectively, with 8 bases between them. The germline V gene has CDR1 MNHNY and CDR2 SVGAGI (reference sequence). This CDR3 region has 14 residues. For the CDR3, the DNA is TGTGCCAGCAGTTACGGGGCGGACTCCTACGAGCAGTACTTC. This codes for CASSYGADSYEQYF.

The rearrangement joins TRBV11-2 to TRBJ2-7, with 8 bases that match TRBD2. The V segment lost 6 bases and the J segment 2 bases; nucleotides outside the gene matches: 9. CDR1 and CDR2 from the germline V gene are SGHAT and FQNNGV. This CDR3 contains 15 residues. The CDR3: CASSHRGGSTYEQYF. The DNA for the CDR3 is TGTGCCAGCAGTCACCGGGGGGGATCGACCTACGAGCAGTACTTC.

With regard to this clonotype: Mismatch with germline at one junction end may stem from a read error. This chain uses TRBV7-6 with TRBJ2-2; 12 bases align to TRBD2. CDR3 length equals 19 residues. Germline CDR1 is SGHVS and CDR2 is FNYEAQ. CDR3 region: CASSLVPLLAGGFTGELCF. For the CDR3, the DNA is TGTGCCAGCAGCTTAGTTCCACTACTAGCGGGAGGCTTCACCGGGGAGCTGTGTTTT.

The gene calls are TRBV27 and TRBJ2-7, with D perhaps given as TRBD1 or TRBD2 (6 bases each). The germline V gene encodes CDR1 MNHEY and CDR2 SMNVEV (reference sequence). V shed 6 bases and J shed 0 bases, with 12 bases lying between them. The CDR3 length is 14 residues. The DNA of the CDR3 is TGTGCCAGCAGGGAGGGGGGCGGCTCCTACGAGCAGTACTTC. It codes for CASREGGGSYEQYF.

The chain recombines TRBV9 with TRBJ2-2, with a weak D call TRBD2 (6 bases). The germline V gene encodes CDR1 SGDLS and CDR2 YYNGEE. V was pared by 3 bases and J by 7 bases, with 16 bases between. There are 15 residues in the CDR3. The CDR3 spells CASSGPGTVGGELFF. Here the CDR3 DNA reads TGTGCCAGCAGCGGACCTGGGACTGTCGGCGGGGAGCTGTTTTTT.

This clonotype was detected many times. A clone one base away is much larger, so this may be a read error. CDR3: CASSANTGELFF. The CDR3 region has the DNA TGTGCCAGCAGTGCGAACACCGGGGAGCTGTTTTTT. This chain links TRBV6-4 with TRBJ2-2; D uncertain. V lost 4 bases and J lost 0, with 0 bases in between. Germline CDR1 is MRHNA and CDR2 is SNTAGT. CDR3 length equals 12 residues.

In this sample, this clonotype turned up a few times. The V and J genes are TRBV4-1 and TRBJ2-1, with unresolved D. The CDR3 totals 12 residues. CDR1 is MGHRA and CDR2 is YSYEKL in the germline V gene. The ends were cut back, 0 bases at V and 8 bases at J, with 5 bases in the middle. For the CDR3, the DNA is TGCGCCAGCAGCCAAGATTTGGATGAGCAGTTCTTC. Protein sequence: CASSQDLDEQFF.

This clonotype appeared many times. The V call is TRBV19, the J call TRBJ1-2; no clear D. The CDR3 contains 16 residues. Germline loops: CDR1 LNHDA, CDR2 SQIVND (reference sequence). With 7 bases removed from V and 4 bases from J, the gap between germline ends came to 22 bases. In DNA form, the CDR3 reads TGTGCCAGTATCAGTAGTCCGGGAGCGACCCCCTATGGCTACACCTTC. Protein sequence: CASISSPGATPYGYTF.

This clonotype was recorded a few times. V and J are TRBV9 and TRBJ2-7, with D hard to call. Per germline, CDR1 SGDLS and CDR2 YYNGEE. The CDR3 contains 13 residues. Trimming removed 2 bases at V and 2 bases at J, with 8 bases between. CDR3 in amino acids: CASSVDATYEQYF. DNA for the CDR3: TGTGCCAGCAGCGTCGACGCTACCTACGAGCAGTACTTC.

This clonotype was seen a few times. The J gene is TRBJ2-3, the V gene TRBV2; D not resolved. From germline, CDR1 is SNHLY and CDR2 FYNNEI. This CDR3 contains 15 residues. V lost 2 bases to trimming and J lost 0 bases, with 9 bases between them. The CDR3 nucleotides read TGTGCCAGCAGTGAAATTTGGGCTAGCACAGATACGCAGTATTTT. It specifies CASSEIWASTDTQYF.

This clonotype was seen at least ten times. The CDR3: CASSVTPGQGADEQYF. CDR3 DNA sequence: TGTGCCAGCAGTGTCACGCCGGGACAGGGGGCGGACGAGCAGTACTTC. This chain uses TRBV12-3 or TRBV12-4 with TRBJ2-7; 12 nucleotides line up with TRBD1. V lost 5 bases, J lost 5 bases, and 10 bases stayed unmatched. This CDR3 spans 16 amino acids.

On this clonotype: A clone one base away is much larger, so this may be a read error. The gene calls are TRBV19 and TRBJ2-3; 13 bases align to TRBD2. Germline V lookup: CDR1 LNHDA, CDR2 SQIVND (reference sequence). The CDR3 has 17 amino acids. After removal of 5 bases from V and 4 bases from J, the junction contained 9 bases not matched to a gene. The DNA of the CDR3 is TGTGCCAGTAGTTGGACTAGCGGGGGAGATATAGCAGATACGCAGTATTTT. Its translation: CASSWTSGGDIADTQYF.

The sample holds many counts of this clonotype. V is TRBV6-5 and J is TRBJ1-3, with D perhaps matching TRBD1 (6 bases). CDR3 size: 15 residues. The germline gives CDR1 MNHEY, CDR2 SVGAGI. V lost 6 bases to trimming and J lost 3 bases, with 15 bases between them. DNA for the CDR3: TGTGCCAGCAGACCTGCCGGGGGGCTTGGAAACACCATATATTTT. Protein product: CASRPAGGLGNTIYF.